Each of the 4 T cell receptor beta chains below was sequenced from the same sample in a study of T cells expressing NK-cell markers. TCRdb re-analyzed the 5' RACE reads; it lists each CDR3 protein once, without DNA. The sample data list about 450,000 distinct CDR3 sequences. The specimen sequenced was blood T cells: a sorted CD56 or NKG2C T cell subset, CD4+ or CD8+ T cells, or bulk PBMC T cells (not recorded which). These receptors originate from a woman between 18 and 75 years old in good health.

The chain employs TRBV4-3 and TRBJ1-3. Per germline, CDR1 LGHNA and CDR2 YSLEER. This CDR3 is built from 16 residues. CDR3 in amino acids: CASSQGTGISGNTIYF.

The CDR3 sequence is CASSHLGLNSGANVLTF. This rearrangement joins TRBV4-1 to TRBJ2-6; the TRBD2 assignment by TCRdb is unverifiable without DNA. The CDR3 loop spans 17 amino acids. Looked up from germline, CDR1 is MGHRA and CDR2 is YSYEKL.

The chain has TRBV11-2 and TRBJ1-2; TCRdb designates TRBD1, a call that cannot be tested without DNA. The CDR3 spans 15 residues. The V gene's germline CDR1 is SGHAT and CDR2 FQNNGV. This CDR3 is CASSADLDGGYGYTF.

V and J are TRBV7-9 and TRBJ1-1; TCRdb proposes TRBD1, but this gene call is untestable without DNA. This CDR3 is built from 16 residues. Germline loops: CDR1 SEHNR, CDR2 FQNEAQ (reference sequence). The CDR3 spells CASSPEQGRLNTEAFF.